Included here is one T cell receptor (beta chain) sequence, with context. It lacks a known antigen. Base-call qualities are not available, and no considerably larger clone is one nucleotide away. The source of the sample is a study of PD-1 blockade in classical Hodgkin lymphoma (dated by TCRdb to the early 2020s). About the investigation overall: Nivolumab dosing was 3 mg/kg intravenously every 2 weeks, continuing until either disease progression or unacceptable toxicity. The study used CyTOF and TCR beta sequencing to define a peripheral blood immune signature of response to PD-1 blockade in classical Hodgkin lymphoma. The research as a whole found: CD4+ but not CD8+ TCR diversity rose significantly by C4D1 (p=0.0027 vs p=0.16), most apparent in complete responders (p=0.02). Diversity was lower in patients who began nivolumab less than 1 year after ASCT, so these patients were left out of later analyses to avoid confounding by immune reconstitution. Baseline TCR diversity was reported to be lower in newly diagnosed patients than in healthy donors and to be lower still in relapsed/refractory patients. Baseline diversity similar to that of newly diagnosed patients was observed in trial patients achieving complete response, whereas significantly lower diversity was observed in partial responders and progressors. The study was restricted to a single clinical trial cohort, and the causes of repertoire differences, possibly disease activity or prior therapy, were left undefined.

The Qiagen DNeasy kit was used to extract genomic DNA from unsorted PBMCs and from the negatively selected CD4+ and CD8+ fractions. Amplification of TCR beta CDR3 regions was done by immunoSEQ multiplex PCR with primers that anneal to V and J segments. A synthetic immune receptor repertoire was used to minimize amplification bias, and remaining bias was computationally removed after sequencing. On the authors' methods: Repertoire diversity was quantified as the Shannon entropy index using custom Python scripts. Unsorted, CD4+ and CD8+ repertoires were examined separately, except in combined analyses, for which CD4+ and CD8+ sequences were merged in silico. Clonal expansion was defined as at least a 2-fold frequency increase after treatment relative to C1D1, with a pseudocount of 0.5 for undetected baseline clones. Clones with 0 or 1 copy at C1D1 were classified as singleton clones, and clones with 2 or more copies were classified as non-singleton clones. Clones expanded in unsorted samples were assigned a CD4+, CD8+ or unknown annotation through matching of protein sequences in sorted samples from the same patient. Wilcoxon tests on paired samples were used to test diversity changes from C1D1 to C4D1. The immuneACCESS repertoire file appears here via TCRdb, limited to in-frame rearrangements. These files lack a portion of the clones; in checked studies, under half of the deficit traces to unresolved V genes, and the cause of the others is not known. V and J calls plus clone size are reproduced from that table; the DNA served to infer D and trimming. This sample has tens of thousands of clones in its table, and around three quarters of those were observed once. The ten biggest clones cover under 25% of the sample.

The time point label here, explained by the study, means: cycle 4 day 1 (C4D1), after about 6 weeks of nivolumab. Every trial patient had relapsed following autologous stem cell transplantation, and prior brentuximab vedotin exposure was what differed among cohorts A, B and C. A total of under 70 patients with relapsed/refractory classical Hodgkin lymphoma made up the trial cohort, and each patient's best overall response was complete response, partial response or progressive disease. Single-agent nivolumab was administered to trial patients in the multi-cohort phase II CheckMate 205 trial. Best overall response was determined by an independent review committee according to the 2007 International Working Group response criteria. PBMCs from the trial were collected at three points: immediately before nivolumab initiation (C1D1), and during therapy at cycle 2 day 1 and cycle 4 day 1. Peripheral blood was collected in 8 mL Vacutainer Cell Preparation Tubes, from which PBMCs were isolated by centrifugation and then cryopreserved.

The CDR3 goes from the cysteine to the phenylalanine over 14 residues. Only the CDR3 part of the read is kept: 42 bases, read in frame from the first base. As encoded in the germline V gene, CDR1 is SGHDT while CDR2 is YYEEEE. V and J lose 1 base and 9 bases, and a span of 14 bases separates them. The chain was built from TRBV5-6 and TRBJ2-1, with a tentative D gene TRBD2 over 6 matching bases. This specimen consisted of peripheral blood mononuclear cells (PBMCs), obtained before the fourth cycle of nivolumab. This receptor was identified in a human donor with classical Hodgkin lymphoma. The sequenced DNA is TGTGCCAGCAGCTTGTTGCGGCTAGCGACTGAGCAGTTCTTC. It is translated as CASSLLRLATEQFF.